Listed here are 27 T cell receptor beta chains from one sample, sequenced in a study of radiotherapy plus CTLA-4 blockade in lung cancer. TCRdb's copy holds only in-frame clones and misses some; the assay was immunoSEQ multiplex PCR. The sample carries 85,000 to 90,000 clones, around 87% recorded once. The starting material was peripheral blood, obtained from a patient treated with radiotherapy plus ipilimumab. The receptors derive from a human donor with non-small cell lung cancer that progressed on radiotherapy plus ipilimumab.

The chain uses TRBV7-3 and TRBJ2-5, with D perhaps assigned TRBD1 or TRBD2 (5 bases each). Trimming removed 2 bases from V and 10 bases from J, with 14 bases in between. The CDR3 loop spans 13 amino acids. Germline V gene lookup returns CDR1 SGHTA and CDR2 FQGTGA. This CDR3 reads CASSLGREGSQYF. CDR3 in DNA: TGTGCCAGCAGCTTAGGTCGAGAGGGGAGCCAGTACTTC.

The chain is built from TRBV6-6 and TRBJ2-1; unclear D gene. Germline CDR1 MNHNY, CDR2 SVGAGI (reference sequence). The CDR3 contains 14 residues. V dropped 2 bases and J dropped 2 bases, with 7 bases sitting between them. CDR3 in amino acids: CASSYIGAYNEQFF. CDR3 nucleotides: TGTGCCAGCAGTTACATCGGCGCCTACAATGAGCAGTTCTTC.

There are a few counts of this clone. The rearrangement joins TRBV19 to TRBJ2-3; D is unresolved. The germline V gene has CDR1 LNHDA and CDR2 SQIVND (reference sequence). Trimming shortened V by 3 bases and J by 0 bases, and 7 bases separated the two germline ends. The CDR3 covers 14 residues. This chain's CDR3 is CASSIEESTDTQYF. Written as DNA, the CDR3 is TGTGCCAGTAGTATTGAGGAAAGCACAGATACGCAGTATTTT.

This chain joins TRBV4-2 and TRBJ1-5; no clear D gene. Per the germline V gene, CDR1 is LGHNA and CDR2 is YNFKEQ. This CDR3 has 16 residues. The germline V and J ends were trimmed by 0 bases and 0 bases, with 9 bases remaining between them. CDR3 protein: CASSQDWVNSNQPQHF. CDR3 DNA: TGTGCCAGCAGCCAAGATTGGGTCAATAGCAATCAGCCCCAGCATTTT.

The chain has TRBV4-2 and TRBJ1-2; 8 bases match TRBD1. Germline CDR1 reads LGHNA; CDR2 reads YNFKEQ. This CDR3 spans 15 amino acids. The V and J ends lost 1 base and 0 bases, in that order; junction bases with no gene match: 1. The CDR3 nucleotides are TGTGCCAGCAGCCAAGGGACAGGGACTAACTATGGCTACACCTTC. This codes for CASSQGTGTNYGYTF.

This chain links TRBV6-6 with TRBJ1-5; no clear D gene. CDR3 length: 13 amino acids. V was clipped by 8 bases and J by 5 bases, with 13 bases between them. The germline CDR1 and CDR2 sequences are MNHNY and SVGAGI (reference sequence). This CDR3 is CASYRTGDQPQHF. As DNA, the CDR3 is TGTGCCAGCTATCGGACGGGAGATCAGCCCCAGCATTTT.

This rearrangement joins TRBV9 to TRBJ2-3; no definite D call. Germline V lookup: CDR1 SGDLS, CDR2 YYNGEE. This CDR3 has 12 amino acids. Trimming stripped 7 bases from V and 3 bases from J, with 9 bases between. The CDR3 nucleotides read TGTGCCAGCCGTATTACTACAGATACGCAGTATTTT. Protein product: CASRITTDTQYF.

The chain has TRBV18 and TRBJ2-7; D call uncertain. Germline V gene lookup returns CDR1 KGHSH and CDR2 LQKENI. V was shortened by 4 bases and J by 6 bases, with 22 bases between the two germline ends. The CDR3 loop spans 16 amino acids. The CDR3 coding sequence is TGTGCCAGCTCACTTCCAAGTCGGGTCGTCATCGGCGAGCAGTACTTC. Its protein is CASSLPSRVVIGEQYF.

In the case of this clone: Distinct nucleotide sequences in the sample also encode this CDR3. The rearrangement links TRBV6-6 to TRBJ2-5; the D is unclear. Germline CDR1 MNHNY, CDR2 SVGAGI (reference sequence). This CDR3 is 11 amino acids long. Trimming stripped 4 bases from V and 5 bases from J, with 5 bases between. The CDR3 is CASSWAETQYF. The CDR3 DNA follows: TGTGCCAGCAGTTGGGCGGAGACCCAGTACTTC.

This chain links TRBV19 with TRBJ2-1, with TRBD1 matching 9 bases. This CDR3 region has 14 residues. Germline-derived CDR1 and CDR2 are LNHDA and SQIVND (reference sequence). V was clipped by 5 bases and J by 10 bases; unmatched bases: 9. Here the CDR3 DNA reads TGTGCCAGTAGTGGCCGGACAGGGGCTAGGGAGCAGTTCTTC. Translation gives CASSGRTGAREQFF.

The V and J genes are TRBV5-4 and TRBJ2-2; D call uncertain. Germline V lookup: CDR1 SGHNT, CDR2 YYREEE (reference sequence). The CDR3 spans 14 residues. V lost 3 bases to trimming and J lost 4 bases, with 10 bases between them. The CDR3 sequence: CASSYGSGTGELFF. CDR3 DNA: TGTGCCAGCAGCTACGGTTCTGGCACCGGGGAGCTGTTTTTT.

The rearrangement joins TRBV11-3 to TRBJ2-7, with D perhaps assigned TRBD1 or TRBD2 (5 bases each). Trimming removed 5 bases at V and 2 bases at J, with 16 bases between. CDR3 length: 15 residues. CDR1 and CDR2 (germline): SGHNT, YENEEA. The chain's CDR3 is CASSLGFGTPYEQYF. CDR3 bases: TGTGCCAGCAGCCTAGGGTTCGGGACCCCCTACGAGCAGTACTTC.

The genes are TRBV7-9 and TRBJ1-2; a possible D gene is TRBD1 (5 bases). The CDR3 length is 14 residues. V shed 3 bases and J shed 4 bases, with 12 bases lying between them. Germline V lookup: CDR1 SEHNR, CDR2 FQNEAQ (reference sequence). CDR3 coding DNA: TGTGCCAGCAGCTTTAAGGGGCCGGGCTATGGCTACACCTTC. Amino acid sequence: CASSFKGPGYGYTF.

DNA for the CDR3: TGCGCCAGCAGCCTTTTAGGGACAGGGGGTGGTGGGGCCAACGTCCTGACTTTC. Protein: CASSLLGTGGGGANVLTF. The rearrangement joins TRBV4-3 to TRBJ2-6; the match to TRBD1 covers 11 bases. The CDR3 sequence is 18 residues long. The germline gives CDR1 LGHNA, CDR2 YSLEER. The ends lost 4 bases at V and 3 bases at J; junction bases unmatched: 8.

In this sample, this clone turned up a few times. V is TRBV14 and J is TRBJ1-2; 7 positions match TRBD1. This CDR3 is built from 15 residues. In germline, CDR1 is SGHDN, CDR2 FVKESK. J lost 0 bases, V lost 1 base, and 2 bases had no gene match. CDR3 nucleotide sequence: TGTGCCAGCAGCCAAGCGACAGGGTCTAACTATGGCTACACCTTC. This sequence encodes CASSQATGSNYGYTF.

The CDR3: CASSHQGQNTEAFF. CDR3 sequence (DNA): TGTGCCAGCAGCCATCAAGGACAGAACACTGAAGCTTTCTTT. This sequence joins TRBV27 and TRBJ1-1; weak D call: TRBD1 (5 bases). Germline V gene lookup returns CDR1 MNHEY and CDR2 SMNVEV (reference sequence). This CDR3 has 14 residues. The V end lost 6 bases, the J end lost 1 base, and 12 bases lay between the germline ends.

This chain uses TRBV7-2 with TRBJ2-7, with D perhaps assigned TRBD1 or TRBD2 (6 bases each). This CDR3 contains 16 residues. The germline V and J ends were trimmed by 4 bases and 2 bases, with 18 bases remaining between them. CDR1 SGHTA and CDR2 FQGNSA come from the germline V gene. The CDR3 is CASSSSLGGGTYEQYF. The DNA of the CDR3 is TGTGCCAGCAGCTCCTCCCTGGGGGGCGGGACCTACGAGCAGTACTTC.

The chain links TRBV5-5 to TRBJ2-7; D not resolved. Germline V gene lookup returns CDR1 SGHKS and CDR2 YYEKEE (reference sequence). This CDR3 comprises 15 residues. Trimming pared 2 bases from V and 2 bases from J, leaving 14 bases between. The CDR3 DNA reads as TGTGCCAGCAGCTTTGCCGTAAGCAGCACCTACGAGCAGTACTTC. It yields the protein CASSFAVSSTYEQYF.

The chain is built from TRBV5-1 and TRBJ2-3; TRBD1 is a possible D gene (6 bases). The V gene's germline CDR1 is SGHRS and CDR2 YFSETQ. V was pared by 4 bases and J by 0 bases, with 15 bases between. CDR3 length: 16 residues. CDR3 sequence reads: CASSLDSALSTDTQYF. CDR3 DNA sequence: TGCGCCAGCAGCCTGGACAGCGCCCTTAGCACAGATACGCAGTATTTT.

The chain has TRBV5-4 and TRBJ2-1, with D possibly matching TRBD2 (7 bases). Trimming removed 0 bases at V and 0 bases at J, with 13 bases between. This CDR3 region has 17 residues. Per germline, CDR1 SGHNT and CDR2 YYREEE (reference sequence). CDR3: CASSLAVGGGSYNEQFF. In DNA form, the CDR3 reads TGTGCCAGCAGCTTGGCCGTAGGGGGGGGCTCCTACAATGAGCAGTTCTTC.

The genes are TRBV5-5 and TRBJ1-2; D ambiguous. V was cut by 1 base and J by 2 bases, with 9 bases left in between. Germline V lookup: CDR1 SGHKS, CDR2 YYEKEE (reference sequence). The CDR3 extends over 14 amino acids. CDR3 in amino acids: CASSLYPSNYGYTF. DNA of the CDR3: TGTGCCAGCAGCTTGTATCCCTCCAACTATGGCTACACCTTC. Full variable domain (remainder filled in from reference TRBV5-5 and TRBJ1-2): DAGVTQSPTHLIKTRGQQVTLRCSPISGHKSVSWYQQVLGQGPQFIFQYYEKEERGRGNFPDRFSARQFPNYSSELNVNALLLGDSALYLCASSLYPSNYGYTFGSGTRLTVV.

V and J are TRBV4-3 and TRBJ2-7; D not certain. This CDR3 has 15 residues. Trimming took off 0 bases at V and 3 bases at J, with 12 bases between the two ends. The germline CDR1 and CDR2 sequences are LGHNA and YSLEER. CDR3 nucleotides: TGCGCCAGCAGCCAAGATCACGGGTTCGGCTACGAGCAGTACTTC. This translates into CASSQDHGFGYEQYF.

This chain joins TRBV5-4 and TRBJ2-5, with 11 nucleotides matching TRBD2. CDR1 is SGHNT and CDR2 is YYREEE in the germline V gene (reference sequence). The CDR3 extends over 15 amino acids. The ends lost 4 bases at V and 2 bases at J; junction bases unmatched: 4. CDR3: CASSVGTSGQETQYF. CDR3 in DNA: TGTGCCAGCAGCGTGGGGACTAGCGGACAAGAGACCCAGTACTTC.

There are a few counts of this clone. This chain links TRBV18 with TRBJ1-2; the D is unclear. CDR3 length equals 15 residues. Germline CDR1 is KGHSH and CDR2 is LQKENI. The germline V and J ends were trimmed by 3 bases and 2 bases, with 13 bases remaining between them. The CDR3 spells CASSPGRLGNYGYTF. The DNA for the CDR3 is TGTGCCAGCTCACCTGGACGGTTGGGGAACTATGGCTACACCTTC.

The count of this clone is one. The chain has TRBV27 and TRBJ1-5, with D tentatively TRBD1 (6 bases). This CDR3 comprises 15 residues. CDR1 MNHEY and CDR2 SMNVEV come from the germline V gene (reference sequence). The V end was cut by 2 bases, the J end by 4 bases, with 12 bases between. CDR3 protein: CASSLLRGGNQPQHF. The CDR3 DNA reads TGTGCCAGCAGTTTACTCAGGGGTGGTAATCAGCCCCAGCATTTT.

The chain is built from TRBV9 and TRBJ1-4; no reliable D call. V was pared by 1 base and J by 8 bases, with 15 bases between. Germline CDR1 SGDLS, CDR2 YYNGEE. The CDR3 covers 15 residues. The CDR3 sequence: CASSVSLSLEEKLFF. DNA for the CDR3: TGTGCCAGCAGCGTATCTCTGAGTTTGGAGGAAAAACTGTTTTTT.

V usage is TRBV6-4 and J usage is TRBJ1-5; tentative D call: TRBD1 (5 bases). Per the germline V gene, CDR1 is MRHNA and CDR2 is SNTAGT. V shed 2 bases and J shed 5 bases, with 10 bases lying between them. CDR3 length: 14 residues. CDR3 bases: TGTGCCAGCAGTGACGTCGGGGGGGATCAGCCCCAGCATTTT. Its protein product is CASSDVGGDQPQHF.